One sample yielded the 18 T cell receptor beta chains listed below, sequenced in a study of cytomegalovirus exposure and HLA in healthy donors. The PCR employed 60 Vbeta primers together with 13 Jbeta primers. Measured with immunoSEQ multiplex PCR; TCRdb has only the in-frame clones, and not every one. The sample consists of some 120,000 clones, around 75% of them appearing once. Material: PBMCs. The source of these receptors is a woman aged 50 to 60 in good health and CMV-seropositive.

The gene calls are TRBV30 and TRBJ1-1, with TRBD1 identical over 7 bases. The V gene's germline CDR1 is GTSNPN and CDR2 SVGIG (reference sequence). This CDR3 has 14 amino acids. V shed 3 bases, J shed 3 bases, and the junction held 7 bases outside the gene matches. CDR3 nucleotides: TGTGCCTGGAGGAGACAGGGTGTAGACACTGAAGCTTTCTTT. It yields the protein CAWRRQGVDTEAFF.

This chain links TRBV30 with TRBJ2-7; D possibly corresponds to TRBD1 (6 bases). Trimming pared 1 base from V and 5 bases from J, leaving 15 bases between. Per germline, CDR1 GTSNPN and CDR2 SVGIG (reference sequence). The length of the CDR3 is 14 residues. CDR3 coding DNA: TGTGCCTGGAGTGCGGGACACCGCGCCAACGAGCAGTACTTC. Its protein product is CAWSAGHRANEQYF.

This clone was seen only a few times. V usage is TRBV7-9 and J usage is TRBJ1-1; 7 nucleotides match TRBD1. Germline V CDR1 and CDR2: SEHNR, FQNEAQ (reference sequence). The junction had 1 base not matched to a gene; V was cut back by 3 bases and J by 9 bases. The CDR3 has 11 residues. As DNA, the CDR3 is TGTGCCAGCAGCTTGACAGGGAAAGCTTTCTTT. Its translation is CASSLTGKAFF.

There are a few counts of this clone. The V call is TRBV5-1, the J call TRBJ1-4, with a weak D call TRBD1 (5 bases). Trimming left V 0 bases short and J 7 bases short, with 13 bases between. This CDR3 has 15 residues. The V gene's germline CDR1 is SGHRS and CDR2 YFSETQ. The CDR3 here is CASSLEGRYGEKLFF. CDR3 nucleotide sequence: TGCGCCAGCAGCTTGGAGGGGAGGTACGGTGAAAAACTGTTTTTT.

The chain uses TRBV28 and TRBJ2-3; 9 nucleotides align to TRBD2. The J segment lost 0 bases and the V segment lost 5 bases, leaving 9 bases of the junction unmatched. This CDR3 contains 17 residues. Germline values: CDR1 MDHEN, CDR2 SYDVKM. The CDR3 nucleotides read TGTGCCAGCAGTAGATACCTAGCGGGACCAAGCACAGATACGCAGTATTTT. Its translation: CASSRYLAGPSTDTQYF.

This chain joins TRBV6-5 and TRBJ2-7; 10 nucleotides align to TRBD1. Germline-derived CDR1 and CDR2 are MNHEY and SVGAGI. The V and J ends lost 4 bases and 4 bases, in that order; junction bases with no gene match: 4. The CDR3 contains 14 residues. Written as DNA, the CDR3 is TGTGCCAGCAGTTCCGGACAGGGGGTTTACGAGCAGTACTTC. Its protein is CASSSGQGVYEQYF.

This clone has just a few counts. The chain couples TRBV5-4 to TRBJ2-5; perhaps TRBD2 as D (6 bases). Per the germline V gene, CDR1 is SGHNT and CDR2 is YYREEE (reference sequence). This CDR3 has 16 amino acids. Trimming shortened V by 4 bases and J by 0 bases, and 16 bases separated the two germline ends. This chain's CDR3 is CASSTGGNSNQETQYF. The CDR3 DNA reads TGTGCCAGCAGCACCGGGGGAAACTCGAACCAAGAGACCCAGTACTTC. The full variable domain, in which reference TRBV5-4 and TRBJ2-5 provide the parts outside the CDR3, is ETGVTQSPTHLIKTRGQQVTLRCSSQSGHNTVSWYQQALGQGPQFIFQYYREEENGRGNFPPRFSGLQFPNYSSELNVNALELDDSALYLCASSTGGNSNQETQYFGPGTRLLVL.

This chain links TRBV27 with TRBJ1-1, with unresolved D. Trimming took 8 bases from V and 0 from J, leaving 10 bases between them. This CDR3 has 13 amino acids. Germline CDR1 and CDR2: MNHEY and SMNVEV (reference sequence). The CDR3 nucleotides are TGTGCCAGCGGTCGGGAAATGAACACTGAAGCTTTCTTT. Encoded protein: CASGREMNTEAFF.

The CDR3 region has the DNA TGTGCTAGTGGTGTCTTACTAACCGGGGAGCTGTTTTTT. Protein: CASGVLLTGELFF. The rearrangement links TRBV12-5 to TRBJ2-2; no reliable D call. Trimming removed 5 bases from V and 5 bases from J, with 9 bases in between. This CDR3 has 13 residues. CDR1 LGHNT and CDR2 FRNRAP come from the germline V gene.

The table lists this clone with a count of one. CDR3 nucleotide sequence: TGTGCCAGCAGTGTACAGGGGACTGGAAACACCATATATTTT. Amino acids: CASSVQGTGNTIYF. The chain is built from TRBV6-1 and TRBJ1-3, with 7 bases fitting TRBD1. The CDR3 extends over 14 amino acids. Germline lookup yields CDR1 MNHNS and CDR2 SASEGT. V gave up 4 bases and J gave up 2 bases; unmatched junction bases: 2.

The J gene is TRBJ1-2, the V gene TRBV19, with a tentative D call TRBD1 (6 bases). Germline CDR1 is LNHDA and CDR2 is SQIVND (reference sequence). The CDR3 loop spans 15 amino acids. The V and J ends lost 10 bases and 7 bases respectively, with 25 bases between them. The CDR3 is CATKGGGSEVGGYTF. DNA for the CDR3: TGTGCCACCAAGGGTGGGGGCTCGGAGGTGGGTGGCTACACCTTC.

This chain joins TRBV27 and TRBJ2-7, with a weak D call TRBD2 (6 bases). This CDR3 has 14 residues. Germline V gives CDR1 MNHEY, CDR2 SMNVEV (reference sequence). Trimming removed 6 bases at V and 2 bases at J, with 14 bases between. The DNA of the CDR3 is TGTGCCAGCAGGCAAGCAGGGAGGACCTACGAGCAGTACTTC. Protein product: CASRQAGRTYEQYF.

In this sample, this clone turned up a few times. CDR3 DNA sequence: TGTGCCAGCAGCGGAGTGCTCGGGGTCGGGGGCTACACCTTC. Translated: CASSGVLGVGGYTF. J is TRBJ1-2 and V is TRBV9; D gene unclear. CDR3 length: 14 amino acids. The germline gives CDR1 SGDLS, CDR2 YYNGEE. V lost 3 bases and J 8 bases, leaving 17 bases between the germline ends.

This clone was detected only a few times. The chain carries TRBV7-6 and TRBJ1-6; TRBD1 aligns across 8 bases. Germline V gene sequence: CDR1 SGHVS, CDR2 FNYEAQ. The junction had 4 bases not matched to a gene; V was cut back by 1 base and J by 8 bases. The CDR3 has 15 residues. DNA for the CDR3: TGTGCCAGCAGCTTAGATGACAGGGGAGATTCACCCCTCCACTTT. This sequence encodes CASSLDDRGDSPLHF.

The table lists this clone with a few counts. The V call is TRBV6-6, the J call TRBJ1-1, with a possible D match to TRBD1 (5 bases). Germline-derived CDR1 and CDR2 are MNHNY and SVGAGI (reference sequence). The V gene lost 8 bases and the J gene lost 0 bases, with 19 bases spanning the gap. This CDR3 comprises 16 residues. CDR3 sequence (DNA): TGTGCCAGCGGTTCAGGGCCAGTTGGGATGAACACTGAAGCTTTCTTT. Its protein is CASGSGPVGMNTEAFF.

The rearrangement joins TRBV6-5 to TRBJ1-2; no firm D call. This CDR3 spans 14 amino acids. The V end was cut by 5 bases, the J end by 7 bases, with 17 bases between. The V gene's germline CDR1 is MNHEY and CDR2 SVGAGI. CDR3 coding DNA: TGTGCCAGCAGTCCCGCGGCGACCATCGGTGGCTACACCTTC. As protein: CASSPAATIGGYTF.

V usage is TRBV7-6 and J usage is TRBJ2-7; possible D gene TRBD2, 6 bases. V was cut by 5 bases and J by 2 bases, with 16 bases left in between. The CDR3 covers 15 residues. Germline V CDR1 and CDR2: SGHVS, FNYEAQ. The CDR3 DNA reads as TGTGCCAGCAGCCGGAGGGGCGGCGACACCTACGAGCAGTACTTC. It translates to CASSRRGGDTYEQYF.

V gene TRBV7-9 combines with J gene TRBJ2-1; no firm D call. CDR1 is SEHNR and CDR2 is FQNEAQ in the germline V gene (reference sequence). Trimming cost V 4 bases and J 15 bases, with 16 bases left between them. The CDR3 spans 12 residues. The CDR3 sequence is CASSSLKATGFF. CDR3 bases: TGTGCCAGCAGCTCTCTCAAGGCGACTGGGTTCTTC. Combining the CDR3 with reference TRBV7-9 and TRBJ2-1 gives the whole variable domain DTGVSQNPRHKITKRGQNVTFRCDPISEHNRLYWYRQTLGQGPEFLTYFQNEAQLEKSRLLSDRFSAERPKGSFSTLEIQRTEQGDSAMYLCASSSLKATGFFGPGTRLTVL.